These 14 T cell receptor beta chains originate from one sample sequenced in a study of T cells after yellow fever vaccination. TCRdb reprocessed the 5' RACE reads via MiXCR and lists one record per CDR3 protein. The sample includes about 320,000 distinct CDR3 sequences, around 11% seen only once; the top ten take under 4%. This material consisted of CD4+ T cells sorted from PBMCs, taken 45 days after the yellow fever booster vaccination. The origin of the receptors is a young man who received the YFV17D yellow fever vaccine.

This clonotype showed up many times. The CDR3: CASTLDGNSPLHF. Written as DNA, the CDR3 is TGTGCCAGCACCCTAGACGGAAATTCACCCCTCCACTTT. The rearrangement links TRBV7-2 to TRBJ1-6; no clear D gene. Trimming shortened V by 7 bases and J by 7 bases, and 11 bases separated the two germline ends. Germline CDR1 reads SGHTA; CDR2 reads FQGNSA. This CDR3 comprises 13 residues.

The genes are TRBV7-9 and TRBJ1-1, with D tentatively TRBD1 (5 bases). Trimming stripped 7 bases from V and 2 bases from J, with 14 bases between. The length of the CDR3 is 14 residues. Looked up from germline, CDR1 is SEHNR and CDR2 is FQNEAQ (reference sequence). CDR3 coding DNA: TGTGCCAGCAAGGGGTTTAGGGGCAACACTGAAGCTTTCTTT. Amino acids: CASKGFRGNTEAFF.

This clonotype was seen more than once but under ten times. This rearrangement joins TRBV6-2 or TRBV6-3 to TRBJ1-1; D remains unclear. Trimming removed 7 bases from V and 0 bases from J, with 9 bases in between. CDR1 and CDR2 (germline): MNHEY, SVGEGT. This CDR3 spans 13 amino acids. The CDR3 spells CASTRPVNTEAFF. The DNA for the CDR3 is TGTGCCAGCACGCGCCCGGTGAACACTGAAGCTTTCTTT.

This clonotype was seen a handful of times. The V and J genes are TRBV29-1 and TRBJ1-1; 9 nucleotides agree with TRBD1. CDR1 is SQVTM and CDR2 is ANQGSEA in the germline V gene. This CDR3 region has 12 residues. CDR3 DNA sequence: TGCAGTTCAAGGACAGGGGATACTGAAGCTTTCTTT. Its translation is CSSRTGDTEAFF.

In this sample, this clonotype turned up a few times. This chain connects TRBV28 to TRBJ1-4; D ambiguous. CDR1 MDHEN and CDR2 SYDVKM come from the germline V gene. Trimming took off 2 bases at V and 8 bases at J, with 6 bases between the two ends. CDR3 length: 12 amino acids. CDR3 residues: CASSLQDEKLFF. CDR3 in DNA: TGTGCCAGCAGTTTACAAGACGAAAAACTGTTTTTT. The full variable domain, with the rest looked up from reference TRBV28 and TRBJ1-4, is DVKVTQSSRYLVKRTGEKVFLECVQDMDHENMFWYRQDPGLGLRLIYFSYDVKMKEKGDIPEGYSVSREKKERFSLILESASTNQTSMYLCASSLQDEKLFFGSGTQLSVL.

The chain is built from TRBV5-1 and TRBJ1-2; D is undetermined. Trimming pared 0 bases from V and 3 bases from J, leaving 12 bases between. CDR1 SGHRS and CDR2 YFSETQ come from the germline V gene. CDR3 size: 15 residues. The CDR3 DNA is TGCGCCAGCAGCTTGGCCCCGGGGTTGGACTATGGCTACACCTTC. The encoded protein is CASSLAPGLDYGYTF.

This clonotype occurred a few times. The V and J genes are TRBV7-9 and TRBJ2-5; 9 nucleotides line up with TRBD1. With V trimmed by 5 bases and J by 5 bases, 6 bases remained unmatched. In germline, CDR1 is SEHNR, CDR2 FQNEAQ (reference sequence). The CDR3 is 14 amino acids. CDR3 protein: CASSPQGADETQYF. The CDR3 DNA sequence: TGTGCCAGCAGCCCACAGGGGGCGGATGAGACCCAGTACTTC. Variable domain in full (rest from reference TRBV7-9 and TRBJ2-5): DTGVSQNPRHKITKRGQNVTFRCDPISEHNRLYWYRQTLGQGPEFLTYFQNEAQLEKSRLLSDRFSAERPKGSFSTLEIQRTEQGDSAMYLCASSPQGADETQYFGPGTRLLVL.

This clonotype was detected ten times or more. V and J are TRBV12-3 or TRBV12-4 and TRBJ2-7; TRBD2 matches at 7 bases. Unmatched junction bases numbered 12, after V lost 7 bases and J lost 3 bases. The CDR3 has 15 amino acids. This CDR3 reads CASMPSGGLHYEQYF. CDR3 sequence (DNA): TGTGCCAGCATGCCGTCGGGGGGACTACACTACGAGCAGTACTTC.

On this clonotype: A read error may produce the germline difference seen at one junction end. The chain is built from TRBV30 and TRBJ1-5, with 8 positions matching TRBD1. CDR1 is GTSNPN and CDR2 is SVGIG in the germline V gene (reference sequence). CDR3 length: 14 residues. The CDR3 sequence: CALSQGASNQPQHF. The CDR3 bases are TGTGCCTTGAGTCAGGGGGCTAGCAATCAGCCCCAGCATTTT.

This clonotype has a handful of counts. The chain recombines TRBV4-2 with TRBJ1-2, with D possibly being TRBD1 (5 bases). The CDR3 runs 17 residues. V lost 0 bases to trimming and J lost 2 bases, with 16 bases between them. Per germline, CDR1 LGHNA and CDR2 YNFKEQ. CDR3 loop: CASSQEGLPSTNYGYTF. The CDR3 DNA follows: TGTGCCAGCAGCCAAGAGGGACTCCCCTCGACGAACTATGGCTACACCTTC.

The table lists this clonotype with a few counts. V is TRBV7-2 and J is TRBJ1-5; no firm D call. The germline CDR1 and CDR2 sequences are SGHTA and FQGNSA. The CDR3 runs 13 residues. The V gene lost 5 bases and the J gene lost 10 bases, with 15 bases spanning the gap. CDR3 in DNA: TGTGCCAGCAGCATCGCAAGTGGGCGTCCCCAGCATTTT. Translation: CASSIASGRPQHF.

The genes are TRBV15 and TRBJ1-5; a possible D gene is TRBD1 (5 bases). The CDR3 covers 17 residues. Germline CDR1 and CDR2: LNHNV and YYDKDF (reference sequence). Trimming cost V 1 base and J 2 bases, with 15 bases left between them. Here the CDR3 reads CATSRVRLVRGNQPQHF. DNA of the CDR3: TGTGCCACCAGCAGAGTTAGGCTAGTCAGGGGCAATCAGCCCCAGCATTTT.

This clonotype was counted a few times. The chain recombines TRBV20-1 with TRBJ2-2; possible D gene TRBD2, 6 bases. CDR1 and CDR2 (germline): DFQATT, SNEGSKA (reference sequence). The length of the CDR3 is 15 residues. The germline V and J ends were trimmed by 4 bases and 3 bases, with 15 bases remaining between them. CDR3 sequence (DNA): TGCAGTGCTATCCATAGCGGACGCCACACCGGGGAGCTGTTTTTT. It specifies CSAIHSGRHTGELFF.

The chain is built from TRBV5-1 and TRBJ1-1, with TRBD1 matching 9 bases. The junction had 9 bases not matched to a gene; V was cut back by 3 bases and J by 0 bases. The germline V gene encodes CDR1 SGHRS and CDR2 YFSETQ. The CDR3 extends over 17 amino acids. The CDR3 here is CASSSQGQGLMNTEAFF. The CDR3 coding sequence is TGCGCCAGCAGCTCCCAGGGACAGGGCCTCATGAACACTGAAGCTTTCTTT.